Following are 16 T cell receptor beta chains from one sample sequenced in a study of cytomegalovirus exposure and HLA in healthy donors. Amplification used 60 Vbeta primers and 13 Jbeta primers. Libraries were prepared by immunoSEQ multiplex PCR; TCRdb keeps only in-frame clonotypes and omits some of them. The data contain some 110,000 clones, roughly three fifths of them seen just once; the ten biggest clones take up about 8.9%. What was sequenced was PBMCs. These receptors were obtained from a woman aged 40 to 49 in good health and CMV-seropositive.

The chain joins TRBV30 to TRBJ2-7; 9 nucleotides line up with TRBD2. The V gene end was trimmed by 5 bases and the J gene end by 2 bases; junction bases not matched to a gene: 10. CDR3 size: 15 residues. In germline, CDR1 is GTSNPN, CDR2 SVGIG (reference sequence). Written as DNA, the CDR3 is TGTGCCTGGCAACGAGGGCTAGCGGGGCCCTACGAGCAGTACTTC. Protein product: CAWQRGLAGPYEQYF.

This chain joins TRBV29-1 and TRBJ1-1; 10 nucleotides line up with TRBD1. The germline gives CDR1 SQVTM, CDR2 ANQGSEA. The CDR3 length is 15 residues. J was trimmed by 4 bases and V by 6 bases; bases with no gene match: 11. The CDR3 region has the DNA TGCAGCGTCAGGGGACCGGGACAGGGGATCACTGAAGCTTTCTTT. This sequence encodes CSVRGPGQGITEAFF.

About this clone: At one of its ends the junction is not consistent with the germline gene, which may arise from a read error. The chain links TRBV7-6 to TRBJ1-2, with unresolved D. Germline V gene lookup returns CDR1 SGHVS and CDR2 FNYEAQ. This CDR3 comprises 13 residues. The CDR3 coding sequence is TGTGCCAGCAGCTTACGAGGTGGCGGTGGCTACCCCTTC. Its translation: CASSLRGGGGYPF.

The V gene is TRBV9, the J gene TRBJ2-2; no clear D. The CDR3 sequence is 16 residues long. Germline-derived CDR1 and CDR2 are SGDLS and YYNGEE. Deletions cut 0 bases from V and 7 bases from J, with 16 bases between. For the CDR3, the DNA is TGTGCCAGCAGCGTAGAAGCGAGATATAGGATCGGGGAGCTGTTTTTT. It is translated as CASSVEARYRIGELFF.

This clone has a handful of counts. The CDR3 DNA follows: TGTGCCAGCAGCTTTGGGCTTACGGGGACAGCATTGAATCAGCCCCAGCATTTT. Protein product: CASSFGLTGTALNQPQHF. The genes are TRBV7-8 and TRBJ1-5; 7 bases fit TRBD1. CDR3 length: 18 amino acids. Germline values: CDR1 SGHVS, CDR2 FQNEAQ. V trimming: 3 bases; J trimming: 4 bases; junction bases outside the gene matches: 15.

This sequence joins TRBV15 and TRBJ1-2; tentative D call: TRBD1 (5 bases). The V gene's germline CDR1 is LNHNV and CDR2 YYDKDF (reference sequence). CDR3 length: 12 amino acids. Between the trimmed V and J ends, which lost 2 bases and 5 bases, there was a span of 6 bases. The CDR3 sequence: CATSRQGYGYTF. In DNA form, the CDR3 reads TGTGCCACCAGCAGACAGGGTTATGGCTACACCTTC.

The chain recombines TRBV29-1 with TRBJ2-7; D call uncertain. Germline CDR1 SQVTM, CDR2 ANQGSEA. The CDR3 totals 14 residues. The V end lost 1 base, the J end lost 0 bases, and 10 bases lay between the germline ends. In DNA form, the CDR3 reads TGCAGCGTTGAAGTGTCCCCCCACTCCTACGAGCAGTACTTC. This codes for CSVEVSPHSYEQYF.

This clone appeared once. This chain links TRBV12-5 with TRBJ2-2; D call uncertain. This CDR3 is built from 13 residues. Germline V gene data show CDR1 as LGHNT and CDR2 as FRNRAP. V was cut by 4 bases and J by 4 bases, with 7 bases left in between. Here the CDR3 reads CASGSKSTGELFF. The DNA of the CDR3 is TGTGCTAGTGGTTCCAAGAGCACCGGGGAGCTGTTTTTT.

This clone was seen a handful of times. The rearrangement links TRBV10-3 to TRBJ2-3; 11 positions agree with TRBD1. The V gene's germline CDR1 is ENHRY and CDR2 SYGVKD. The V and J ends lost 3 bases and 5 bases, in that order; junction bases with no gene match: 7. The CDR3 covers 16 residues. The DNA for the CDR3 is TGTGCCATCAGTGAACCCGGGACAGGGGGTGGAGATACGCAGTATTTT. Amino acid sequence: CAISEPGTGGGDTQYF.

The CDR3: CASSLAPAGDSYEQYF. Here the CDR3 DNA reads TGCGCCAGCAGCTTGGCCCCGGCGGGGGACTCCTACGAGCAGTACTTC. The gene calls are TRBV5-1 and TRBJ2-7, with 7 bases aligning to TRBD2. There are 16 residues in the CDR3. The V and J ends lost 0 bases and 0 bases, in that order; junction bases with no gene match: 6. Germline V gives CDR1 SGHRS, CDR2 YFSETQ.

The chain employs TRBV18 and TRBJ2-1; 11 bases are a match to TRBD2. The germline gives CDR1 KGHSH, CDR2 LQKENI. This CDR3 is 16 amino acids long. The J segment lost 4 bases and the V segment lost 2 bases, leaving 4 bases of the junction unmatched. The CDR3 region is CASSPGTSGAYNEQFF. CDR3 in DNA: TGTGCCAGCTCACCAGGGACTAGCGGTGCTTACAATGAGCAGTTCTTC.

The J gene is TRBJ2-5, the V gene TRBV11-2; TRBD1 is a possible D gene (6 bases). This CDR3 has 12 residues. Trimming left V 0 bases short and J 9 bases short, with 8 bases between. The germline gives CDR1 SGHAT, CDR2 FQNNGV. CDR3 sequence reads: CASSLDGQPQYF. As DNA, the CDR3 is TGTGCCAGCAGCTTAGACGGACAGCCCCAGTACTTC.

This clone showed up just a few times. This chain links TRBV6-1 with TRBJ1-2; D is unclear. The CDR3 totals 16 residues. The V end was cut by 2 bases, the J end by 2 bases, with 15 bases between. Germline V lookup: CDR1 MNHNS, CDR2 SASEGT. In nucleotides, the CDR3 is TGTGCCAGCAGTGAAAAGCTCACCGTGCGAAACTATGGCTACACCTTC. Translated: CASSEKLTVRNYGYTF.

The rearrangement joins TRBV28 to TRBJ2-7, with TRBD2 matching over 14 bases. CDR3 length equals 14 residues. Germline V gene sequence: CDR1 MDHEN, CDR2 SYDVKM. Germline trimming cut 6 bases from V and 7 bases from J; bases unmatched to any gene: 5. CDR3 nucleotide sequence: TGTGCCAGCAGGACTAGCGGGAGGGCTAGGGAGCAGTACTTC. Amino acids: CASRTSGRAREQYF.

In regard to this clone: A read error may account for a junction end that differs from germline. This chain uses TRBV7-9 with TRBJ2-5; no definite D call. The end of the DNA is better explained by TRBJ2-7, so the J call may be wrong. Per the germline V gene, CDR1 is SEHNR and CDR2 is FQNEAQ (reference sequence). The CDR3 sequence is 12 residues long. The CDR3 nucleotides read TGTTCCAGCAGCTTTCAAAACTACGAGCAGTACTTC. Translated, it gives CSSSFQNYEQYF.

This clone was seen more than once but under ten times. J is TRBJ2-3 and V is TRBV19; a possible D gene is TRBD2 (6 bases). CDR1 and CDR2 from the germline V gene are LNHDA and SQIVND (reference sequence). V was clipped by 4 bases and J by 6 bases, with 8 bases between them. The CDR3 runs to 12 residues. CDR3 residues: CASSRGVDTQYF. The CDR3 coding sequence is TGTGCCAGTAGTAGGGGGGTGGATACGCAGTATTTT.